The 7 T cell receptor beta chains presented below share a single source sample, sequenced in a study of siplizumab effects on memory and regulatory T cells. Profiling relied on immunoSEQ multiplex PCR, and the TCRdb table lists in-frame clones only, not all of them. The sample yields about 100,000 clones, about 91% seen once. Sequencing was done on a sample of CD4+ T cells sorted from blood. The receptors come from a human donor in good health.

V and J are TRBV12-5 and TRBJ1-4, with 9 bases that match TRBD1. The V segment lost 1 base and the J segment 7 bases; nucleotides outside the gene matches: 4. CDR3 length: 15 residues. Germline CDR1 reads LGHNT; CDR2 reads FRNRAP. The CDR3 sequence: CASGLGDREGEKLFF. CDR3 sequence (DNA): TGTGCTAGTGGTTTGGGGGACAGGGAGGGTGAAAAACTGTTTTTT.

The chain combines TRBV4-2 with TRBJ2-5; a possible D gene is TRBD2 (7 bases). Germline CDR1 is LGHNA and CDR2 is YNFKEQ. The V gene lost 7 bases and the J gene lost 4 bases, with 16 bases spanning the gap. The CDR3 spans 14 residues. CDR3 protein: CASTRLGGRETQYF. CDR3 nucleotide sequence: TGTGCCAGCACCCGCCTGGGGGGGCGAGAGACCCAGTACTTC.

This chain uses TRBV4-1 with TRBJ1-2; D gene ambiguous. The CDR3 extends over 13 amino acids. V shed 2 bases and J shed 8 bases, with 12 bases lying between them. Per germline, CDR1 MGHRA and CDR2 YSYEKL. The CDR3: CASSQYGIGGYTF. CDR3 coding DNA: TGCGCCAGCAGCCAATATGGTATCGGAGGCTACACCTTC.

J is TRBJ2-7 and V is TRBV18; 11 nucleotides align to TRBD2. Germline trimming cut 6 bases from V and 2 bases from J; bases unmatched to any gene: 6. The CDR3 is 15 amino acids. CDR1 and CDR2 (germline): KGHSH, LQKENI. This CDR3 reads CASSQTSGGTYEQYF. The DNA for the CDR3 is TGTGCCAGCTCCCAAACTAGCGGGGGTACCTACGAGCAGTACTTC.

This clone was found many times. The chain carries TRBV2 and TRBJ2-7, with D unclear. Germline V lookup: CDR1 SNHLY, CDR2 FYNNEI. With 4 bases removed from V and 3 bases from J, the gap between germline ends came to 10 bases. The length of the CDR3 is 13 residues. CDR3 in amino acids: CASSGVGDYEQYF. CDR3 coding DNA: TGTGCCAGCAGTGGCGTCGGAGACTACGAGCAGTACTTC.

The chain employs TRBV5-1 and TRBJ2-5; weak D call: TRBD2 (6 bases). CDR3 length: 14 amino acids. CDR1 and CDR2 from the germline V gene are SGHRS and YFSETQ. The V end lost 5 bases, the J end lost 2 bases, and 13 bases lay between the germline ends. The CDR3 bases are TGCGCCAGCAGTACTGGTGCGGGGCAAGAGACCCAGTACTTC. Residues: CASSTGAGQETQYF.

This clone was observed once. The chain couples TRBV11-2 to TRBJ1-1; 7 positions agree with TRBD1. The CDR3 runs to 14 residues. CDR1 and CDR2 from the germline V gene are SGHAT and FQNNGV. V shed 4 bases and J 12 bases; nucleotides not matched to a gene: 14. CDR3 loop: CASSSIRQTGKTFF. Here the CDR3 DNA reads TGTGCCAGCAGCTCGATCCGCCAGACAGGGAAGACTTTCTTT.